Listed here are 30 T cell receptor beta chains from one sample, sequenced in a study of T cell repertoires in cytomegalovirus infection. TCRdb redid the calling of the reads with MiXCR, one entry per CDR3 protein. The table records 700,000 to 850,000 distinct CDR3 sequences, around a third of them present only once. Their antigens are not known. This sample comprised cultured CD8+ T cells from PBMCs, obtained from culture after CMV antigen stimulation. These receptors were taken from a human donor in good health (CMV status not recorded). Some clones in this sample may be carry-over from other donors' samples.

The rearrangement joins TRBV28 to TRBJ1-1; no clear D. CDR3 size: 16 residues. CDR1 MDHEN and CDR2 SYDVKM come from the germline V gene. Trimming took off 2 bases at V and 0 bases at J, with 13 bases between the two ends. CDR3 region: CASSLTATLMNTEAFF. DNA for the CDR3: TGTGCCAGCAGTTTAACAGCGACCCTAATGAACACTGAAGCTTTCTTT. Complete variable domain (other parts from reference TRBV28 and TRBJ1-1): DVKVTQSSRYLVKRTGEKVFLECVQDMDHENMFWYRQDPGLGLRLIYFSYDVKMKEKGDIPEGYSVSREKKERFSLILESASTNQTSMYLCASSLTATLMNTEAFFGQGTRLTVV.

This clonotype was recorded only once. The gene calls are TRBV6-5 and TRBJ2-5, with TRBD1 as a possible D gene (5 bases). Between the trimmed V and J ends, which lost 6 bases and 5 bases, there was a span of 22 bases. The germline gives CDR1 MNHEY, CDR2 SVGAGI. The CDR3 loop spans 16 amino acids. Here the CDR3 DNA reads TGTGCCAGCAGCCTAAGGCTCCAGGGTGAAACGGAGACCCAGTACTTC. It translates to CASSLRLQGETETQYF.

Ten or more counts support this clonotype. The gene calls are TRBV7-2 and TRBJ2-5; 7 nucleotides agree with TRBD1. The V segment lost 2 bases and the J segment 4 bases; nucleotides outside the gene matches: 7. CDR3 length: 15 residues. Germline loops: CDR1 SGHTA, CDR2 FQGNSA. CDR3 loop: CASSLRQGGGETQYF. The CDR3 nucleotides are TGTGCCAGCAGCTTACGTCAAGGGGGCGGAGAGACCCAGTACTTC.

This CDR3 reads CASSYRLAGGQETQYF. As DNA, the CDR3 is TGTGCCAGCAGTTACCGACTAGCGGGGGGCCAAGAGACCCAGTACTTC. This chain links TRBV6-2 or TRBV6-3 with TRBJ2-5; 13 bases are a match to TRBD2. Germline V gene data show CDR1 as MNHEY and CDR2 as SVGEGT. The CDR3 loop spans 16 amino acids. V gave up 2 bases and J gave up 1 base; unmatched junction bases: 1.

This chain uses TRBV7-9 with TRBJ1-1; D not certain. V shed 6 bases and J shed 8 bases, with 16 bases lying between them. The germline V gene has CDR1 SEHNR and CDR2 FQNEAQ (reference sequence). This CDR3 is built from 13 residues. CDR3 residues: CASSLHGFKEAFF. CDR3 in DNA: TGTGCCAGCAGTCTACATGGTTTTAAGGAAGCTTTCTTT.

This clonotype has at least ten counts. V gene TRBV7-2 combines with J gene TRBJ2-3; 7 bases line up with TRBD2. The CDR3 totals 15 residues. J was trimmed by 1 base and V by 4 bases; bases with no gene match: 5. Germline CDR1 SGHTA, CDR2 FQGNSA. In DNA, the CDR3 is TGTGCCAGCAGCTCCGGGACTATTCGCACAGATACGCAGTATTTT. This codes for CASSSGTIRTDTQYF.

This chain uses TRBV6-2 or TRBV6-3 with TRBJ2-1, with D possibly matching TRBD2 (5 bases). Trimming pared 0 bases from V and 2 bases from J, leaving 11 bases between. This CDR3 region has 16 residues. The germline V gene has CDR1 MNHEY and CDR2 SVGEGT. The CDR3 sequence is CASSYSHGEPYNEQFF. The CDR3 DNA reads TGTGCCAGCAGTTACTCGCACGGGGAACCCTACAATGAGCAGTTCTTC.

The rearrangement links TRBV27 to TRBJ1-1; D gene unclear. The CDR3 length is 15 residues. V dropped 2 bases and J dropped 3 bases, with 13 bases sitting between them. Germline lookup yields CDR1 MNHEY and CDR2 SMNVEV (reference sequence). CDR3 coding DNA: TGTGCCAGCAGTTTAAATGTGAATAGGGACACTGAAGCTTTCTTT. It translates to CASSLNVNRDTEAFF.

This clonotype was recorded at least ten times. V is TRBV7-9 and J is TRBJ2-5, with 7 bases lining up with TRBD1. The CDR3 runs 14 residues. Germline V gene lookup returns CDR1 SEHNR and CDR2 FQNEAQ (reference sequence). Trimming removed 5 bases from V and 0 bases from J; junction bases left unmatched: 3. The CDR3 DNA sequence: TGTGCCAGCAGCCTACAGGGGTACCAAGAGACCCAGTACTTC. Translation: CASSLQGYQETQYF. Combining the CDR3 with reference TRBV7-9 and TRBJ2-5 gives the whole variable domain DTGVSQNPRHKITKRGQNVTFRCDPISEHNRLYWYRQTLGQGPEFLTYFQNEAQLEKSRLLSDRFSAERPKGSFSTLEIQRTEQGDSAMYLCASSLQGYQETQYFGPGTRLLVL.

This clonotype was seen only a few times. This chain joins TRBV15 and TRBJ2-5; no reliable D call. Trimming took 6 bases from V and 2 from J, leaving 19 bases between them. Germline CDR1 and CDR2: LNHNV and YYDKDF (reference sequence). CDR3 length: 16 amino acids. The CDR3 nucleotides are TGTGCCACCAGTCAGATAGAGATAGTCCTACAAGAGACCCAGTACTTC. Its translation: CATSQIEIVLQETQYF.

This clonotype came up a few times. V usage is TRBV5-4 and J usage is TRBJ1-4; D not certain. Germline V gene data show CDR1 as SGHNT and CDR2 as YYREEE (reference sequence). Trimming took off 4 bases at V and 4 bases at J, with 14 bases between the two ends. The CDR3 sequence is 15 residues long. Here the CDR3 DNA reads TGTGCCAGCAGCCCGGAGGTTGTGGGTAATGAAAAACTGTTTTTT. It is translated as CASSPEVVGNEKLFF.

The rearrangement joins TRBV7-6 to TRBJ1-2; tentative D call: TRBD1 (6 bases). Germline CDR1 reads SGHVS; CDR2 reads FNYEAQ. The CDR3 length is 15 residues. Trimming shortened V by 5 bases and J by 1 base, and 14 bases separated the two germline ends. The CDR3 DNA sequence: TGTGCCAGCAGCCCTCGGGGGGCCGATAACTATGGCTACACCTTC. Translating it yields CASSPRGADNYGYTF.

This clonotype has a handful of counts. The chain recombines TRBV11-1 with TRBJ1-2, with D uncertain. The ends were cut back, 0 bases at V and 6 bases at J, with 11 bases in the middle. The CDR3 runs 14 residues. Looked up from germline, CDR1 is SGHAT and CDR2 is FQDESV (reference sequence). CDR3 residues: CASSLAAGRDGYTF. CDR3 nucleotide sequence: TGTGCCAGCAGCTTAGCGGCAGGCAGAGATGGCTACACCTTC.

The gene calls are TRBV7-6 and TRBJ2-1; 10 nucleotides align to TRBD2. The V gene end was trimmed by 2 bases and the J gene end by 8 bases; junction bases not matched to a gene: 6. The CDR3 consists of 15 residues. Germline V lookup: CDR1 SGHVS, CDR2 FNYEAQ. CDR3 residues: CASSLKAGGIDEQFF. CDR3 nucleotides: TGTGCCAGCAGCTTAAAAGCGGGGGGGATCGATGAGCAGTTCTTC.

J is TRBJ2-5 and V is TRBV28, with 8 bases lining up with TRBD1. The CDR3 has 15 residues. The J segment lost 4 bases and the V segment lost 3 bases, leaving 7 bases of the junction unmatched. Germline CDR1 is MDHEN and CDR2 is SYDVKM. CDR3 DNA sequence: TGTGCCAGCAGTTTGGCCCCAGGGGGCCGAGAGACCCAGTACTTC. This gives the protein CASSLAPGGRETQYF.

The chain recombines TRBV11-2 with TRBJ2-7; a weak D match, TRBD1 (5 bases). Germline V gene data show CDR1 as SGHAT and CDR2 as FQNNGV. This CDR3 has 14 amino acids. Trimming took off 5 bases at V and 5 bases at J, with 16 bases between the two ends. The CDR3 protein is CASSPLNPRDEQYV. In DNA, the CDR3 is TGTGCCAGCAGCCCCCTTAACCCCAGGGACGAGCAGTACGTC.

The CDR3 DNA is TGTGCCAGCAGTGACCACGGGGTAGCGGAGGTAGGAGATACGCAGTATTTT. Its protein is CASSDHGVAEVGDTQYF. This chain links TRBV28 with TRBJ2-3; possibly TRBD2 for D (6 bases). The germline V gene has CDR1 MDHEN and CDR2 SYDVKM. The CDR3 loop spans 17 amino acids. V lost 5 bases to trimming and J lost 5 bases, with 23 bases between them.

With regard to this clonotype: A read error may produce the germline difference seen at one junction end. The V call is TRBV7-9, the J call TRBJ2-3; 11 bases align to TRBD2. Per germline, CDR1 SEHNR and CDR2 FQNEAQ (reference sequence). The CDR3 consists of 15 residues. The CDR3 reads CDSSRSGGATDTQYF. The CDR3 coding sequence is TGTGACAGCAGCCGTAGCGGGGGGGCAACAGATACGCAGTATTTT.

This chain joins TRBV24-1 and TRBJ1-2, with TRBD1 identical over 8 bases. The CDR3 has 14 residues. V was clipped by 5 bases and J by 6 bases; unmatched bases: 7. In germline, CDR1 is KGHDR, CDR2 SFDVKD. The CDR3 loop is CATSVLQGEDGYTF. The CDR3 DNA reads as TGTGCCACCAGTGTCCTACAGGGGGAGGATGGCTACACCTTC.

There are a few counts of this clonotype. The V and J genes are TRBV7-9 and TRBJ1-5; 7 nucleotides match TRBD1. Germline assignment: CDR1 SEHNR and CDR2 FQNEAQ (reference sequence). Trimming cost V 6 bases and J 5 bases; bases outside gene matches: 4. The CDR3 has 13 amino acids. The CDR3 nucleotides are TGTGCCAGCAGAGGGACAGACTATCAGCCCCAGCATTTT. It translates to CASRGTDYQPQHF. The complete variable domain, with remaining parts taken from reference TRBV7-9 and TRBJ1-5, reads DTGVSQNPRHKITKRGQNVTFRCDPISEHNRLYWYRQTLGQGPEFLTYFQNEAQLEKSRLLSDRFSAERPKGSFSTLEIQRTEQGDSAMYLCASRGTDYQPQHFGDGTRLSIL.

The V call is TRBV7-4, the J call TRBJ1-6; 7 nucleotides line up with TRBD1. This CDR3 region has 15 residues. Germline values: CDR1 SGHVT, CDR2 SQSDAQ. The junction had 8 bases not matched to a gene; V was cut back by 6 bases and J by 6 bases. Here the CDR3 DNA reads TGTGCCAGCAGTCCTCGGGACAGCCTTAATTCACCCCTCCACTTT. Translating it yields CASSPRDSLNSPLHF.

This clonotype was recorded a few times. The rearrangement links TRBV5-6 to TRBJ2-3, with a possible D match to TRBD1 (6 bases). CDR1 is SGHDT and CDR2 is YYEEEE in the germline V gene. The CDR3 runs 14 residues. Trimming removed 3 bases from V and 2 bases from J, with 10 bases in between. In nucleotides, the CDR3 is TGTGCCAGCAGCTGGACAGAAAACACAGATACGCAGTATTTT. This gives the protein CASSWTENTDTQYF. The complete variable domain, with remaining parts taken from reference TRBV5-6 and TRBJ2-3, reads DAGVTQSPTHLIKTRGQQVTLRCSPKSGHDTVSWYQQALGQGPQFIFQYYEEEERQRGNFPDRFSGHQFPNYSSELNVNALLLGDSALYLCASSWTENTDTQYFGPGTRLTVL.

This clonotype was detected only a few times. The V and J genes are TRBV7-9 and TRBJ2-6; TRBD1 agrees at 11 bases. In germline, CDR1 is SEHNR, CDR2 FQNEAQ (reference sequence). CDR3 size: 19 residues. Trimming at V came to 5 bases and at J to 0 bases, leaving 9 bases not matched to a gene. In DNA form, the CDR3 reads TGTGCCAGCAGCGGGACCGGGACAGGGGGGCCCTCTGGGGCCAACGTCCTGACTTTC. Its protein product is CASSGTGTGGPSGANVLTF.

This clonotype came up a few times. The chain links TRBV2 to TRBJ2-7; 9 nucleotides agree with TRBD2. With V trimmed by 1 base and J by 0 bases, 4 bases remained unmatched. This CDR3 spans 16 amino acids. Germline V lookup: CDR1 SNHLY, CDR2 FYNNEI. CDR3 nucleotides: TGTGCCAGCAGTGAAGTTAGCGGGGGTATCTCCTACGAGCAGTACTTC. It translates to CASSEVSGGISYEQYF.

The V call is TRBV20-1, the J call TRBJ2-3; 13 bases map to TRBD2. V shed 6 bases, J shed 5 bases, and the junction held 8 bases outside the gene matches. The CDR3 consists of 15 residues. From germline, CDR1 is DFQATT and CDR2 SNEGSKA (reference sequence). CDR3 nucleotides: TGCAGTGCCCCTCCCCGGACTAGCGGGGGAGATACGCAGTATTTT. Its protein product is CSAPPRTSGGDTQYF.

This clonotype was seen ten or more times. This chain uses TRBV7-3 with TRBJ1-2; tentative D call: TRBD1 (5 bases). Germline V CDR1 and CDR2: SGHTA, FQGTGA. Deletions cut 5 bases from V and 6 bases from J, with 19 bases between. The CDR3 is made up of 15 amino acids. This chain's CDR3 is CASSLTPGVSHGYTF. The CDR3 coding sequence is TGTGCCAGCAGCCTTACCCCGGGGGTCAGCCATGGCTACACCTTC.

V gene TRBV12-3 or TRBV12-4 combines with J gene TRBJ1-2; 9 bases agree with TRBD1. V was clipped by 3 bases and J by 5 bases; unmatched bases: 13. The CDR3 loop spans 17 amino acids. The CDR3 DNA sequence: TGTGCCAGCAGTTTTGGACAGGGGACCCTAAGGAGGTATGGCTACACCTTC. Translation: CASSFGQGTLRRYGYTF.

This clonotype was seen many times. V usage is TRBV12-3 or TRBV12-4 and J usage is TRBJ1-1, with D unresolved. Trimming removed 2 bases from V and 5 bases from J, with 6 bases in between. The CDR3 length is 12 residues. Here the CDR3 reads CASSLSVTEAFF. The CDR3 nucleotides read TGTGCCAGCAGTTTAAGTGTTACTGAAGCTTTCTTT.

This clonotype was detected only a few times. This rearrangement joins TRBV27 to TRBJ2-1; 10 bases agree with TRBD2. J was trimmed by 8 bases and V by 5 bases; bases with no gene match: 12. Germline CDR1 is MNHEY and CDR2 is SMNVEV (reference sequence). The CDR3 has 16 amino acids. The CDR3 here is CASSILTSGVFYEQFF. CDR3 bases: TGTGCCAGCAGTATATTAACTAGCGGGGTCTTTTATGAGCAGTTCTTC.

J is TRBJ1-3 and V is TRBV28; 12 bases are a match to TRBD1. V lost 0 bases to trimming and J lost 8 bases; unmatched junction nucleotides: 5. Per the germline V gene, CDR1 is MDHEN and CDR2 is SYDVKM. The CDR3 extends over 16 amino acids. CDR3 sequence reads: CASSLWGTGGAHTIYF. The CDR3 DNA reads TGTGCCAGCAGTTTATGGGGGACAGGGGGCGCCCACACCATATATTTT.